The 3 T cell receptor beta chains below come from one sample, sequenced in a study of cytomegalovirus exposure and HLA in healthy donors. Method: immunoSEQ multiplex PCR; TCRdb's copy keeps in-frame clones and lacks some. The table includes about 190,000 clones, around 81% detected once. Input material: PBMCs. Receptors originate from a woman between 18 and 29 years old in good health and CMV-seropositive.

The CDR3 is CASSKIQGKGQPQHF. The DNA for the CDR3 is TGTGCCAGCAGCAAAATACAGGGGAAGGGTCAGCCCCAGCATTTT. This chain links TRBV11-2 with TRBJ1-5; TRBD1 matches 7 bases. V lost 5 bases, J lost 6 bases, and 10 bases stayed unmatched. CDR1 and CDR2 from the germline V gene are SGHAT and FQNNGV. The CDR3 totals 15 residues. The full variable domain, in which reference TRBV11-2 and TRBJ1-5 provide the parts outside the CDR3, is EAGVAQSPRYKIIEKRQSVAFWCNPISGHATLYWYQQILGQGPKLLIQFQNNGVVDDSQLPKDRFSAERLKGVDSTLKIQPAKLEDSAVYLCASSKIQGKGQPQHFGDGTRLSIL.

This clone showed up just a few times. V and J are TRBV5-1 and TRBJ2-7; D ambiguous. Per germline, CDR1 SGHRS and CDR2 YFSETQ. This CDR3 has 13 amino acids. V was shortened by 0 bases and J by 5 bases, with 9 bases between the two germline ends. Here the CDR3 DNA reads TGCGCCAGCAGCTTGGGGGTAGGAGACGAGCAGTACTTC. Translating it yields CASSLGVGDEQYF. Filled out from reference TRBV5-1 and TRBJ2-7, the complete variable domain reads KAGVTQTPRYLIKTRGQQVTLSCSPISGHRSVSWYQQTPGQGLQFLFEYFSETQRNKGNFPGRFSGRQFSNSRSEMNVSTLELGDSALYLCASSLGVGDEQYFGPGTRLTVT.

The genes are TRBV7-2 and TRBJ2-7; 10 bases align to TRBD2. CDR1 and CDR2 from the germline V gene are SGHTA and FQGNSA. CDR3 length: 15 residues. V shed 1 base and J 2 bases; nucleotides not matched to a gene: 2. CDR3 nucleotides: TGTGCCAGCAGCTTAGTAGCGGGGGGACCCTACGAGCAGTACTTC. Protein: CASSLVAGGPYEQYF.